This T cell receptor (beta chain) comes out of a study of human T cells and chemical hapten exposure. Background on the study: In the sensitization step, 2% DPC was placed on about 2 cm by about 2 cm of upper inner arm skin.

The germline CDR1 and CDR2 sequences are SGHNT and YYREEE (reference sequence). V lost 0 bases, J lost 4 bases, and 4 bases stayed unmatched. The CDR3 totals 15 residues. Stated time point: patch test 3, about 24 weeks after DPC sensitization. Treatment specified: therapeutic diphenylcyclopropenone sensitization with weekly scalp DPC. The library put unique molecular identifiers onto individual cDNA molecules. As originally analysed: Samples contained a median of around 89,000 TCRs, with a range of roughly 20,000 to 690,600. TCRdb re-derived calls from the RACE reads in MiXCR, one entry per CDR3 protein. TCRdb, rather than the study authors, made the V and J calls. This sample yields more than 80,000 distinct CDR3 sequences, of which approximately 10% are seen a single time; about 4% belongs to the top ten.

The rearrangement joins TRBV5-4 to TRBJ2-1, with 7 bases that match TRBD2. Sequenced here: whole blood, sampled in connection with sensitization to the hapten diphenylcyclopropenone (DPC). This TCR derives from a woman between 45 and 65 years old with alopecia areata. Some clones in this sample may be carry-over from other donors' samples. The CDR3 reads CASSLVGGGYNEQFF. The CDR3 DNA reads TGTGCCAGCAGCTTGGTCGGCGGGGGATACAATGAGCAGTTCTTC.